The T cell receptor (beta chain) described here comes from a study of blood T cell repertoires in COVID-19. At the level of the study: The United States, Italy and Spain supplied acute and convalescent COVID-19 samples. T cells, B-cell-depleted T cells, or PBMCs supplied cDNA or gDNA.

Authors' processing steps: Estimated nucleated cell counts came from reference gene primer amplification. Assay: immunoSEQ multiplex PCR; the TCRdb copy retains only in-frame clones and omits some. The V and J calls and clone size are taken from that table; D and trimming were inferred from the DNA. The sample shows about 110,000 clones, over 65% of them seen only once. V lost 6 bases to trimming and J lost 2 bases; unmatched junction nucleotides: 5. The CDR3 consists of 14 residues. Looked up from germline, CDR1 is LNHDA and CDR2 is SQIVND (reference sequence). This chain uses TRBV19 with TRBJ1-2; TRBD1 matches at 8 bases. What was sequenced was peripheral blood. The TCR originated in a woman aged 80 or over with acute or convalescent COVID-19. As DNA, the CDR3 is TGTGCCAGTAGAACAGGGGGACTCAACTATGGCTACACCTTC. Protein product: CASRTGGLNYGYTF.